This T cell receptor beta chain was retrieved from a study of shared clonotypes between healthy human individuals. Per germline, CDR1 MNHNS and CDR2 SASEGT. The ends were cut back, 2 bases at V and 4 bases at J, with 17 bases in the middle. This CDR3 is 16 amino acids long. The data were produced by immunoSEQ multiplex PCR, yet TCRdb's version contains in-frame clones alone and is incomplete. The repertoire holds approximately 2.3 million clones, with 90% to 95% as singletons. General observations from the study: Naive CD4 clonotypes overlapped across a few donors at about 5.2%.

A single count supports this clone. Antigen: not known. The TCR sequence derives from a man younger than 35 in good health. Some clones in this sample may be carry-over from other donors' samples. The chain recombines TRBV6-1 with TRBJ1-2; D possibly corresponds to TRBD1 (5 bases). Input material: naive CD4+ T cells from PBMCs. Documented subset: CD45RA+ positively selected. As DNA, the CDR3 is TGTGCCAGCAGTGAACTGGGCGGTGGGGCAATCTATGGCTACACCTTC. Protein: CASSELGGGAIYGYTF.